Described below is a single TCR beta chain sequence and its context. The antigen is undetermined. This same CDR3 is encoded by further DNA sequences in the sample. The source of the sample is a study of shared clonotypes between healthy human individuals. Background on the study: Plates per donor: three CD4 naive, three CD4 memory, two CD8 naive, one CD8 memory.

The germline V gene has CDR1 MNHEY and CDR2 SVGAGI. The CDR3 covers 15 residues. J was trimmed by 3 bases and V by 2 bases; bases with no gene match: 2. All of the donors resided in Nashville, Tennessee, and each was a Caucasian adult. Notes on the study in general: Clonotypes which were not shared had lower generation probabilities than clonotypes that all four donors shared.

The study ran the assay at deep level. Profiling relied on immunoSEQ multiplex PCR, and the TCRdb table lists in-frame clones only, not all of them. The table has approximately 2.5 million clones, 80% to 95% seen once. Material for sequencing was naive CD4+ T cells from PBMCs. Subset indicated: CD45RA+ positively selected. This chain uses TRBV6-5 with TRBJ1-1; 11 bases are a match to TRBD1. This clonotype was obtained from a man younger than 35 in good health. Some clones in this sample may be carry-over from other donors' samples. The chain's CDR3 is CASSYGTGGYTEAFF. The CDR3, as DNA: TGTGCCAGCAGTTACGGGACAGGGGGATACACTGAAGCTTTCTTT.